The 18 T cell receptor beta chains below come from one sample, sequenced in a study of identical twins. MiXCR, applied by TCRdb to the 5' RACE reads, yields one record per CDR3 protein. The top ten hold around 0.48% of the sample, which has some 570,000 distinct CDR3 sequences, around 24% seen once. This sample was shared with a second study, whose subject was yellow fever vaccine responses in identical twins.

Sequenced input: CD4+ T cells sorted from blood. All receptors come from a woman younger than 30 in good health.

The V call is TRBV20-1, the J call TRBJ2-7; D perhaps matches TRBD1 (6 bases). CDR1 DFQATT and CDR2 SNEGSKA come from the germline V gene (reference sequence). V lost 4 bases and J lost 5, with 18 bases in between. This CDR3 is 14 amino acids long. The CDR3 protein is CSAIVRGPSHEQYF. DNA for the CDR3: TGCAGTGCTATTGTCAGGGGACCCTCGCACGAGCAGTACTTC.

This clonotype has a handful of counts. CDR3 sequence: CASSITHPGTGELFF. Written as DNA, the CDR3 is TGTGCCAGCAGTATCACACACCCGGGCACCGGGGAGCTGTTTTTT. The chain couples TRBV12-3 or TRBV12-4 to TRBJ2-2; D unresolved. V gave up 5 bases and J gave up 4 bases, with 14 bases separating them. The CDR3 is made up of 15 amino acids.

A few counts support this clonotype. The chain combines TRBV7-2 with TRBJ2-1; TRBD2 aligns across 10 bases. The J segment lost 5 bases and the V segment lost 5 bases, leaving 9 bases of the junction unmatched. The CDR3 loop spans 16 amino acids. Germline CDR1 reads SGHTA; CDR2 reads FQGNSA. The CDR3 coding sequence is TGTGCCAGCAGCGGATCAAGCGGGAGGGCCAACAATGAGCAGTTCTTC. Translating it yields CASSGSSGRANNEQFF.

The chain links TRBV6-1 to TRBJ2-3; the D call may be TRBD1 or TRBD2 (5 bases each). Germline assignment: CDR1 MNHNS and CDR2 SASEGT. The CDR3 is 15 amino acids. V was shortened by 6 bases and J by 0 bases, with 13 bases between the two germline ends. This chain's CDR3 is CASRGDPASTDTQYF. CDR3 in DNA: TGTGCCAGCAGGGGGGACCCGGCTAGCACAGATACGCAGTATTTT.

The CDR3 region is CASSDKKGTSTDTQYF. The CDR3 nucleotides are TGCGCCAGCAGTGATAAAAAAGGGACTAGCACAGATACGCAGTATTTT. The chain recombines TRBV10-2 with TRBJ2-3; perhaps TRBD2 as D (6 bases). Per the germline V gene, CDR1 is WSHSY and CDR2 is SAAADI. This CDR3 is 16 amino acids long. Trimming shortened V by 3 bases and J by 0 bases, and 13 bases separated the two germline ends.

This chain joins TRBV11-2 and TRBJ2-5, with 10 bases that match TRBD1. The junction had 6 bases not matched to a gene; V was cut back by 3 bases and J by 5 bases. CDR1 SGHAT and CDR2 FQNNGV come from the germline V gene. This CDR3 has 15 residues. The CDR3 DNA reads TGTGCCAGCAGCTTGGACAGGGGGGGATGGGAGACCCAGTACTTC. Translated: CASSLDRGGWETQYF.

The J gene is TRBJ1-1, the V gene TRBV5-1; D uncertain. The CDR3 has 13 amino acids. The V gene's germline CDR1 is SGHRS and CDR2 YFSETQ. V was trimmed by 4 bases and J by 7 bases, leaving 14 bases between them. The DNA of the CDR3 is TGCGCCAGCAGCATGACTGCTGAACTTGAAGCTTTCTTT. Protein sequence: CASSMTAELEAFF.

This clonotype occurred a few times. The chain employs TRBV5-1 and TRBJ2-2; a weak D match, TRBD2 (5 bases). V lost 5 bases and J 6 bases, leaving 11 bases between the germline ends. Germline V CDR1 and CDR2: SGHRS, YFSETQ. The length of the CDR3 is 13 residues. DNA of the CDR3: TGCGCCAGCAGACCTTCGGAGGCCGGGGAGCTGTTTTTT. It codes for CASRPSEAGELFF. Based on the CDR3 plus reference TRBV5-1 and TRBJ2-2, the full variable domain is KAGVTQTPRYLIKTRGQQVTLSCSPISGHRSVSWYQQTPGQGLQFLFEYFSETQRNKGNFPGRFSGRQFSNSRSEMNVSTLELGDSALYLCASRPSEAGELFFGEGSRLTVL.

This clonotype was seen repeatedly, ten times or more. The genes are TRBV5-1 and TRBJ2-2; 8 nucleotides align to TRBD2. Germline values: CDR1 SGHRS, CDR2 YFSETQ. The CDR3 is 15 amino acids. V dropped 2 bases and J dropped 1; count of bases not matched to a gene: 1. CDR3 sequence (DNA): TGCGCCAGCAGCTTCGCGGGAGGGAACACCGGGGAGCTGTTTTTT. This translates into CASSFAGGNTGELFF.

In its sample, this clonotype was seen a few times. This chain joins TRBV5-1 and TRBJ2-3; TRBD2 agrees at 8 bases. V lost 7 bases to trimming and J lost 4 bases; unmatched junction nucleotides: 5. CDR3 size: 13 residues. Germline V CDR1 and CDR2: SGHRS, YFSETQ. In DNA, the CDR3 is TGCGCCAGCGAAGTACTAGCGGCAGATACGCAGTATTTT. Residues: CASEVLAADTQYF.

The chain joins TRBV12-3 or TRBV12-4 to TRBJ1-2, with D possibly TRBD1 on 5 matching bases. V lost 8 bases to trimming and J lost 5 bases, with 18 bases between them. The CDR3 has 14 amino acids. CDR3 DNA: TGTGCCAGCCGGGCCCAGGGAGGCGGTTATGGCTACACCTTC. It yields the protein CASRAQGGGYGYTF.

This clonotype was counted only a few times. The rearrangement uses TRBV6-2 or TRBV6-3 and TRBJ2-2, with D possibly being TRBD2 (6 bases). The germline V gene has CDR1 MNHEY and CDR2 SVGEGT. Trimming shortened V by 5 bases and J by 3 bases, and 13 bases separated the two germline ends. The CDR3 sequence is 15 residues long. The CDR3: CASSPPRGDTGELFF. For the CDR3, the DNA is TGTGCCAGCAGTCCCCCTCGCGGGGACACCGGGGAGCTGTTTTTT.

This clonotype was found a few times. The chain employs TRBV3-1 and TRBJ2-2; unclear D gene. CDR1 is LGHDT, CDR2 YNNKEL, per germline (reference sequence). Trimming pared 1 base from V and 4 bases from J, leaving 7 bases between. This CDR3 is 14 amino acids long. The CDR3 coding sequence is TGTGCCAGCAGCCAAGGAGCGAGCACCGGGGAGCTGTTTTTT. It encodes CASSQGASTGELFF.

This clonotype was seen a few times. The gene calls are TRBV7-9 and TRBJ2-3; D is unclear. The length of the CDR3 is 15 residues. Germline loops: CDR1 SEHNR, CDR2 FQNEAQ (reference sequence). V shed 1 base and J shed 2 bases, with 10 bases lying between them. The CDR3 DNA sequence: TGTGCCAGCAGCTTAGTTTCAGCTAACACAGATACGCAGTATTTT. It translates to CASSLVSANTDTQYF.

This clonotype has more than one count but fewer than ten. This chain links TRBV7-3 with TRBJ2-5; D gene ambiguous. CDR3 length: 15 amino acids. Per germline, CDR1 SGHTA and CDR2 FQGTGA. Trimming pared 1 base from V and 2 bases from J, leaving 11 bases between. The CDR3 region is CASSLMGSQQETQYF. The CDR3 coding sequence is TGTGCCAGCAGCTTAATGGGGTCACAACAAGAGACCCAGTACTTC.

The V gene is TRBV12-3 or TRBV12-4, the J gene TRBJ2-1, with 8 positions matching TRBD2. Trimming cost V 5 bases and J 8 bases; bases outside gene matches: 5. The CDR3 totals 13 residues. For the CDR3, the DNA is TGTGCCAGCAGTCCGCGGGAGGCTCATGAGCAGTTCTTC. Amino acids: CASSPREAHEQFF.

This clonotype was picked up a small number of times. The chain links TRBV10-3 to TRBJ2-1, with TRBD2 matching over 10 bases. The CDR3 contains 15 residues. V lost 5 bases and J lost 4; bases outside the gene matches: 5. Germline V gene sequence: CDR1 ENHRY, CDR2 SYGVKD. The CDR3 here is CAISSTSGVYNEQFF. Here the CDR3 DNA reads TGTGCCATCAGTTCTACTAGCGGGGTGTACAATGAGCAGTTCTTC.

Regarding this clonotype: At one boundary the junction diverges from the germline segment, which might be a read error. The gene calls are TRBV28 and TRBJ2-5, with 7 bases fitting TRBD2. The CDR3 is 15 residues long. CDR1 is MDHEN and CDR2 is SYDVKM in the germline V gene. The CDR3 sequence: CASSYPFAGEETQYF. CDR3 nucleotide sequence: TGCGCCAGCAGTTACCCTTTCGCGGGGGAAGAGACCCAGTACTTC.